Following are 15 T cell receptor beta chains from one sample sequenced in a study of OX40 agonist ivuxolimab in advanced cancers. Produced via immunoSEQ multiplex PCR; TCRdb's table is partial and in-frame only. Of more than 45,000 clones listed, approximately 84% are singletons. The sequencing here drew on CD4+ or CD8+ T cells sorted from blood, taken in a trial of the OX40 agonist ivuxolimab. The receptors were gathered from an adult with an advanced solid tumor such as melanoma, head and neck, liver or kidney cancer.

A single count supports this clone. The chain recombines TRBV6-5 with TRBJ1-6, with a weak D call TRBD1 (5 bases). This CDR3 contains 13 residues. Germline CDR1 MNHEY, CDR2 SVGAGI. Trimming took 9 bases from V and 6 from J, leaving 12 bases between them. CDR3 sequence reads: CASYRLPNSPLHF. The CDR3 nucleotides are TGTGCCAGTTACAGGCTCCCTAATTCACCCCTCCACTTT.

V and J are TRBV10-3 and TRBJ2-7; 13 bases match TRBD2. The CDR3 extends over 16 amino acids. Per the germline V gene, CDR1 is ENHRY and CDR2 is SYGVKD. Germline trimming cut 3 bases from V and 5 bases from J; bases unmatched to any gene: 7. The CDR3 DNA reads TGTGCCATCAGTGACCCCGGACTAGCGGGAGCGGACGAGCAGTACTTC. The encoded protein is CAISDPGLAGADEQYF.

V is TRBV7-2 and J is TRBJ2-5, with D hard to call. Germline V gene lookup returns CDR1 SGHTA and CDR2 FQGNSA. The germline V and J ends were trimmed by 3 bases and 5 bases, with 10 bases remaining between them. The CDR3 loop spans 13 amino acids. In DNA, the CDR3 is TGTGCCAGCAGCTTGTGGCTACGGGAGACCCAGTACTTC. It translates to CASSLWLRETQYF.

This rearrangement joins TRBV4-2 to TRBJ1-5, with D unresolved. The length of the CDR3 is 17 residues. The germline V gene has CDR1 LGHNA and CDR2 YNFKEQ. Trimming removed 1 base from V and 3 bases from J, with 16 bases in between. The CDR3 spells CASSQGGKLRYNQPQHF. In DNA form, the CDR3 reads TGTGCCAGCAGCCAAGGCGGAAAGCTCAGGTACAATCAGCCCCAGCATTTT.

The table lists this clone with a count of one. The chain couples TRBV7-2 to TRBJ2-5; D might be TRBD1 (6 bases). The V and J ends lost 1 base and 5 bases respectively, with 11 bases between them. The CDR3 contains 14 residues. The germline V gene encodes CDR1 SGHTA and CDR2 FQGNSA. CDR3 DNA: TGTGCCAGCAGCTTAGAGACGAGGGGGGAGACCCAGTACTTC. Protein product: CASSLETRGETQYF.

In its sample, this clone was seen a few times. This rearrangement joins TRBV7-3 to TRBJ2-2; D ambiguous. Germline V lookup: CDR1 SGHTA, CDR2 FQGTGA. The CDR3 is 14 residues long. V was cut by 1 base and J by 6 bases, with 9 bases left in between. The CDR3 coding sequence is TGTGCCAGCAGCTTAAAGAGTACCCCCGGGGAGCTGTTTTTT. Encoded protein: CASSLKSTPGELFF.

CDR3 in amino acids: CASRVAGASDTQYF. The CDR3 DNA is TGTGCCAGCAGAGTAGCGGGAGCCTCAGATACGCAGTATTTT. V is TRBV7-3 and J is TRBJ2-3; 9 bases are shared with TRBD2. The germline gives CDR1 SGHTA, CDR2 FQGTGA. J lost 4 bases, V lost 6 bases, and 5 bases had no gene match. This CDR3 has 14 amino acids.

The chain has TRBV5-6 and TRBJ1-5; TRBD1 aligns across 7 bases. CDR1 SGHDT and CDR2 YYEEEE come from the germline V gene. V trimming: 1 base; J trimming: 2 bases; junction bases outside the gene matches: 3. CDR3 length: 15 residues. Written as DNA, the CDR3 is TGTGCCAGCAGCTTGCAGACAGGGCGCAATCAGCCCCAGCATTTT. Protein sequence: CASSLQTGRNQPQHF. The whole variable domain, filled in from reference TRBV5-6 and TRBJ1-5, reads DAGVTQSPTHLIKTRGQQVTLRCSPKSGHDTVSWYQQALGQGPQFIFQYYEEEERQRGNFPDRFSGHQFPNYSSELNVNALLLGDSALYLCASSLQTGRNQPQHFGDGTRLSIL.

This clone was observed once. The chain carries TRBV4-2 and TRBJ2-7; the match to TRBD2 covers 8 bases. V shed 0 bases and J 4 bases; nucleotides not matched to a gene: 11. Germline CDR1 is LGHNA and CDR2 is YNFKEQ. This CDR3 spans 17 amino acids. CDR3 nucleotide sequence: TGTGCCAGCAGCCAAGATTTAGCGGGGAGGGTGGGGTACGAGCAGTACTTC. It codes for CASSQDLAGRVGYEQYF.

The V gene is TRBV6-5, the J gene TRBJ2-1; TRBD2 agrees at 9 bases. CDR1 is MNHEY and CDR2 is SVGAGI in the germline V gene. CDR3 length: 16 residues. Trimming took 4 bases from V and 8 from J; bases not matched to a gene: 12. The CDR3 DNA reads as TGTGCCAGCAGTTCGGGACTAGCAATTGATGGGGATGAGCAGTTCTTC. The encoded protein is CASSSGLAIDGDEQFF.

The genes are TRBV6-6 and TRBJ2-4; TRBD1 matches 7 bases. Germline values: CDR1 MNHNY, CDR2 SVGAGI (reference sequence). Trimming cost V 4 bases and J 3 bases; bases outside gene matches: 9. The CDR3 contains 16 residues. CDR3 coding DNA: TGTGCCAGCAGTTCCCTTAGGGGGCCGGGCAAAAACATTCAGTACTTC. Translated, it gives CASSSLRGPGKNIQYF.

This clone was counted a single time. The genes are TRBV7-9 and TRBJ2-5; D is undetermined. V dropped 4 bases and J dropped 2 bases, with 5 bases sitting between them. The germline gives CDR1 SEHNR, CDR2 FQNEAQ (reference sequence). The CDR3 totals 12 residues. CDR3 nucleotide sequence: TGTGCCAGCAGCTACATTCAAGAGACCCAGTACTTC. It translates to CASSYIQETQYF.

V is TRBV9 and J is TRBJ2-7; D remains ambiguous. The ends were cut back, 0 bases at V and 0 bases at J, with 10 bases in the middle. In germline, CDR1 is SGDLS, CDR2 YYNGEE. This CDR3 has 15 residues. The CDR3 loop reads CASSVEPRPSYEQYF. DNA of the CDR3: TGTGCCAGCAGCGTAGAGCCTCGCCCCTCCTACGAGCAGTACTTC.

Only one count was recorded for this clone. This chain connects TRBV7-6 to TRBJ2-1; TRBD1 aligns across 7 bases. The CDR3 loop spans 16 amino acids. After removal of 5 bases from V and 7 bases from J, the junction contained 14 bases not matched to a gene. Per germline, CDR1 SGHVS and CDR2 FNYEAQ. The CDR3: CASSLGLYRGGNEQFF. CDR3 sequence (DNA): TGTGCCAGCAGCCTAGGTCTCTACAGGGGTGGTAATGAGCAGTTCTTC. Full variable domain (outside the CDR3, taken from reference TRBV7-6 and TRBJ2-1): GAGVSQSPRYKVTKRGQDVALRCDPISGHVSLYWYRQALGQGPEFLTYFNYEAQQDKSGLPNDRFSAERPEGSISTLTIQRTEQRDSAMYRCASSLGLYRGGNEQFFGPGTRLTVL.

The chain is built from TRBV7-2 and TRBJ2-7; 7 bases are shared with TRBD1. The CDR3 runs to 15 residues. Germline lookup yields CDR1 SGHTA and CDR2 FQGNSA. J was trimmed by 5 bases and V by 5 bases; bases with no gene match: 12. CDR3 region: CASSPSRRGGHEQYF. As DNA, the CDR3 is TGTGCCAGCAGCCCCTCCCGGAGAGGGGGCCACGAGCAGTACTTC.